This record covers a single T cell receptor beta chain. Clones were read by immunoSEQ multiplex PCR, and TCRdb kept only the in-frame ones, dropping some. The sample records some 71,000 clones, around 93% being singletons. The sample belongs to a study of OX40 agonist ivuxolimab in advanced cancers. Background on the study: People in dose escalation had one of these cancers: hepatocellular carcinoma, melanoma, renal cell or head and neck cancer. Aged roughly 23 to 80 with a mean of approximately 57 years, they were around 85% male.

The length of the CDR3 is 13 residues. Germline loops: CDR1 MDHEN, CDR2 SYDVKM. The V end was cut by 7 bases, the J end by 6 bases, with 15 bases between. The sequence derives from an adult with an advanced solid tumor such as melanoma, head and neck, liver or kidney cancer. The chain carries TRBV28 and TRBJ1-2, with no clear D. Sequenced material: CD4+ or CD8+ T cells sorted from blood, taken in a trial of the OX40 agonist ivuxolimab. The chain's CDR3 is CASNLLEGDGYTF. In nucleotides, the CDR3 is TGTGCCAGCAACCTTCTAGAGGGCGATGGCTACACCTTC.